The 4 T cell receptor beta chains in this list originate from one sample, sequenced in a study of yellow fever vaccine responses in identical twins (dated by TCRdb to between 2017 and 2018). Preparation of the library involved RT-PCR. Instrument on record: Illumina HiSeq 2500. TCRdb itself trimmed the public reads at Q25 with fastp, ran MiXCR and retained productive beta chains. Duplicate CDR3 protein sequences are folded into a single record with the most common DNA and genes. The table for this sample lists around 33,000 distinct CDR3 sequences; roughly 60% of them were counted only once. Roughly 4.5% of the sample goes to the ten largest clones. Sequenced here: T cells from blood (PBMCs), unsorted or a sorted subset (not recorded which), sampled before or after yellow fever vaccination (not recorded which). The receptors originated from a woman aged 18-29 years who received the yellow fever vaccine. Donor details come from another sample of the same person, matched by shared clones.

The rearrangement links TRBV10-1 to TRBJ1-5, with unresolved D. The CDR3 sequence is 12 residues long. Germline CDR1 reads WNHNN; CDR2 reads SYGVQD (reference sequence). V shed 8 bases and J shed 0 bases, with 5 bases lying between them. CDR3 nucleotide sequence: TGCGCCAGCCGAGGTAGCAATCAGCCCCAGCATTTT. This codes for CASRGSNQPQHF.

This clonotype was detected a few times. The gene calls are TRBV2 and TRBJ1-5; D is uncertain. V was cut by 6 bases and J by 1 base, with 7 bases left in between. This CDR3 has 13 amino acids. Germline V lookup: CDR1 SNHLY, CDR2 FYNNEI. The CDR3 is CASSLDSNQPQHF. DNA of the CDR3: TGTGCCAGCAGCTTGGACAGCAATCAGCCCCAGCATTTT.

V and J are TRBV11-1 and TRBJ2-7, with a weak D call TRBD1 (6 bases). Trimming removed 4 bases at V and 0 bases at J, with 10 bases between. CDR1 SGHAT and CDR2 FQDESV come from the germline V gene (reference sequence). The CDR3 sequence is 14 residues long. CDR3 sequence: CASSYGQHSYEQYV. In DNA form, the CDR3 reads TGTGCCAGCAGCTACGGACAGCACTCCTACGAGCAGTACGTC.

J is TRBJ2-7 and V is TRBV4-1; D remains unclear. Germline assignment: CDR1 MGHRA and CDR2 YSYEKL. Between the trimmed V and J ends, which lost 0 bases and 3 bases, there was a span of 12 bases. The CDR3 is made up of 15 amino acids. CDR3 bases: TGCGCCAGCAGCCAAGACCAGCAACCACTCTACGAGCAGTACTTC. It specifies CASSQDQQPLYEQYF.